These 12 T cell receptor beta chains originate from one sample sequenced in a study of cytomegalovirus exposure and HLA in healthy donors. Use of 60 Vbeta and 13 Jbeta primers characterized the PCR. The table came from immunoSEQ multiplex PCR; TCRdb's copy has only in-frame clones and leaves some out. The sample includes 160,000 or so clones, 65% to 85% of them seen just once. Sequencing was done on a sample of PBMCs. All receptors derive from a man aged 55 to 69 in good health and CMV-seronegative.

This clone was counted only a few times. V usage is TRBV7-8 and J usage is TRBJ2-3, with D possibly being TRBD1 (5 bases). Trimming removed 0 bases at V and 0 bases at J, with 7 bases between. CDR3 length equals 15 residues. CDR1 is SGHVS and CDR2 is FQNEAQ in the germline V gene. The CDR3 here is CASSLAGRSTDTQYF. In DNA, the CDR3 is TGTGCCAGCAGCTTAGCGGGGCGTAGCACAGATACGCAGTATTTT.

This clone has a handful of counts. The chain has TRBV6-7 and TRBJ2-7, with unresolved D. TRBV6-7 carries the ORF label, with uncertain function. The CDR3 loop spans 15 amino acids. V dropped 4 bases and J dropped 0 bases, with 13 bases sitting between them. CDR3 sequence: CASSSLFEDSYEQYF. CDR3 nucleotide sequence: TGTGCCAGCAGTTCCCTCTTCGAGGACTCCTACGAGCAGTACTTC.

V usage is TRBV29-1 and J usage is TRBJ2-7; D may be TRBD1 (5 bases). Germline loops: CDR1 SQVTM, CDR2 ANQGSEA. V lost 4 bases and J lost 1, with 11 bases in between. CDR3 size: 13 residues. CDR3 region: CSVGGPVSYEQYF. The CDR3 DNA sequence: TGCAGCGTTGGGGGCCCCGTATCCTACGAGCAGTACTTC.

V usage is TRBV28 and J usage is TRBJ1-5, with a possible D match to TRBD1 (5 bases). This CDR3 comprises 14 residues. V gave up 7 bases and J gave up 3 bases, with 13 bases separating them. Germline CDR1 MDHEN, CDR2 SYDVKM. CDR3 nucleotide sequence: TGTGCCAGCAAACCGGCGGGGGACAATCAGCCCCAGCATTTT. Translated: CASKPAGDNQPQHF.

The chain links TRBV27 to TRBJ2-1; 7 positions agree with TRBD2. The germline CDR1 and CDR2 sequences are MNHEY and SMNVEV (reference sequence). The CDR3 is 13 amino acids. Trimming cost V 4 bases and J 7 bases; bases outside gene matches: 4. CDR3 nucleotide sequence: TGTGCCAGCAGTTCGGGGGGAGCAAATGAGCAGTTCTTC. Its protein is CASSSGGANEQFF.

The genes are TRBV5-4 and TRBJ2-2; D is unresolved. The V and J ends lost 0 bases and 2 bases respectively, with 5 bases between them. This CDR3 contains 14 residues. Germline assignment: CDR1 SGHNT and CDR2 YYREEE (reference sequence). The CDR3 DNA reads TGTGCCAGCAGCTTGGAGAGCAACACCGGGGAGCTGTTTTTT. Its protein product is CASSLESNTGELFF. Variable domain in full (rest from reference TRBV5-4 and TRBJ2-2): ETGVTQSPTHLIKTRGQQVTLRCSSQSGHNTVSWYQQALGQGPQFIFQYYREEENGRGNFPPRFSGLQFPNYSSELNVNALELDDSALYLCASSLESNTGELFFGEGSRLTVL.

Note on this clone: The junction departs from the called germline gene at one end, perhaps through a read error. The V and J genes are TRBV19 and TRBJ1-5, with a possible D match to TRBD1 (5 bases). The CDR3 consists of 17 residues. CDR1 is LNHDA and CDR2 is SQIVND in the germline V gene (reference sequence). CDR3 nucleotides: TGTGCCAGTAGTACCCCTGGAGGGCGACAGAGAGATCAGCCCCAGAATTTT. Translating gives CASSTPGGRQRDQPQNF.

Note on this clone: The junction does not match germline at one end; this may be a read error. The chain is built from TRBV6-6 and TRBJ1-2, with D possibly matching TRBD1 (5 bases). The CDR3 totals 12 residues. Germline V gives CDR1 MNHNY, CDR2 SVGAGI (reference sequence). The CDR3 DNA follows: TGTGCCAGCATGAACAGGTTTTATGGCTACCCCTTC. This sequence encodes CASMNRFYGYPF.

The chain is built from TRBV6-5 and TRBJ1-1; a possible D gene is TRBD1 (5 bases). The CDR3 extends over 14 amino acids. Germline values: CDR1 MNHEY, CDR2 SVGAGI. Deletions cut 2 bases from V and 0 bases from J, with 7 bases between. The CDR3 sequence: CASSYGALNTEAFF. The DNA for the CDR3 is TGTGCCAGCAGTTACGGGGCGCTGAACACTGAAGCTTTCTTT.

This clone was counted once. The V and J genes are TRBV6-1 and TRBJ1-6; D is ambiguous. V shed 5 bases and J shed 7 bases, with 12 bases lying between them. Germline lookup yields CDR1 MNHNS and CDR2 SASEGT. CDR3 length equals 14 residues. In DNA form, the CDR3 reads TGTGCCAGCAGTACATTCTCAGAAAATTCACCCCTCCACTTT. Its protein is CASSTFSENSPLHF.

As for this clone: Distinct nucleotide sequences in the sample also encode this CDR3. This chain links TRBV5-1 with TRBJ1-1; tentatively, D is TRBD1 (5 bases). The CDR3 extends over 14 amino acids. Germline V CDR1 and CDR2: SGHRS, YFSETQ. The V gene lost 1 base and the J gene lost 1 base, with 8 bases spanning the gap. In nucleotides, the CDR3 is TGCGCCAGCAGCTTGCGACAGACGAACACTGAAGCTTTCTTT. Amino acids: CASSLRQTNTEAFF. The whole variable domain, filled in from reference TRBV5-1 and TRBJ1-1, reads KAGVTQTPRYLIKTRGQQVTLSCSPISGHRSVSWYQQTPGQGLQFLFEYFSETQRNKGNFPGRFSGRQFSNSRSEMNVSTLELGDSALYLCASSLRQTNTEAFFGQGTRLTVV.

The CDR3 reads CASSSRQEKLFF. As DNA, the CDR3 is TGTGCCAGCAGTTCCCGACAGGAAAAACTGTTTTTT. J is TRBJ1-4 and V is TRBV28; D may be TRBD1 (5 bases). V lost 4 bases to trimming and J lost 8 bases, with 8 bases between them. This CDR3 is 12 amino acids long. Germline CDR1 and CDR2: MDHEN and SYDVKM.